Listed here are 18 T cell receptor beta chains from one sample, sequenced in a study of blood T cell repertoires in COVID-19. Clones were sequenced by immunoSEQ multiplex PCR, and TCRdb holds only the in-frame ones, with some missing. The sample has some 150,000 clones; around three quarters are singletons. The sequenced sample was peripheral blood. Receptor source: a man older than 75 with acute or convalescent COVID-19.

The rearrangement uses TRBV6-5 and TRBJ1-2; TRBD1 matches at 8 bases. V dropped 6 bases and J dropped 4; count of bases not matched to a gene: 4. CDR3 length equals 13 residues. Germline-derived CDR1 and CDR2 are MNHEY and SVGAGI. The CDR3 DNA reads as TGTGCCAGCAGAAAGGACAGGGCCTATGGCTACACCTTC. Its translation is CASRKDRAYGYTF.

The J gene is TRBJ1-4, the V gene TRBV2; D is undetermined. CDR1 SNHLY and CDR2 FYNNEI come from the germline V gene. Trimming shortened V by 0 bases and J by 8 bases, and 10 bases separated the two germline ends. This CDR3 is 14 amino acids long. The CDR3 reads CASSEAFQAEKLFF. The CDR3 DNA sequence: TGTGCCAGCAGTGAAGCCTTCCAGGCAGAAAAACTGTTTTTT.

The CDR3 DNA is TGTGCCAGCTCATACGGACAGGGCCCCTTCTACGAGCAGTACGTC. Protein: CASSYGQGPFYEQYV. This chain connects TRBV18 to TRBJ2-7, with TRBD1 matching 8 bases. Germline V gene data show CDR1 as KGHSH and CDR2 as LQKENI. The V gene end was trimmed by 5 bases and the J gene end by 3 bases; junction bases not matched to a gene: 9. The CDR3 loop spans 15 amino acids.

This chain uses TRBV4-3 with TRBJ1-2; D is perhaps TRBD1 (5 bases). In germline, CDR1 is LGHNA, CDR2 YSLEER. This CDR3 has 15 amino acids. Between the trimmed V and J ends, which lost 0 bases and 5 bases, there was a span of 13 bases. The CDR3 nucleotides are TGCGCCAGCAGCCAAGATATAATCGGGACTTATGGCTACACCTTC. Translating it yields CASSQDIIGTYGYTF.

The rearrangement joins TRBV5-4 to TRBJ2-3; 9 nucleotides align to TRBD2. The trim removed 4 bases at V and 1 base at J, leaving 16 bases unmatched. Looked up from germline, CDR1 is SGHNT and CDR2 is YYREEE (reference sequence). This CDR3 contains 19 residues. The CDR3 bases are TGTGCCAGCAGCCCACCCCGGGGGGGAGCGGGGGGACGCACAGATACGCAGTATTTT. The encoded protein is CASSPPRGGAGGRTDTQYF.

In this sample, this clone turned up a few times. The rearrangement links TRBV19 to TRBJ1-1; weak D call: TRBD1 (5 bases). The CDR3 loop spans 14 amino acids. V lost 0 bases and J 6 bases, leaving 11 bases between the germline ends. CDR1 LNHDA and CDR2 SQIVND come from the germline V gene (reference sequence). CDR3 sequence: CASSIDPKGAEAFF. The DNA for the CDR3 is TGTGCCAGTAGTATAGATCCCAAAGGGGCTGAAGCTTTCTTT.

The V and J genes are TRBV3-1 (or the pseudogene TRBV3-2) and TRBJ2-1; D remains unclear. V was clipped by 5 bases and J by 7 bases, with 6 bases between them. Germline V lookup: CDR1 LGHDT, CDR2 YNNKEL (reference sequence). The CDR3 length is 11 residues. The CDR3 region is CASSSGNEQFF. The DNA for the CDR3 is TGTGCCAGCAGCTCCGGGAATGAGCAGTTCTTC.

This clone was counted a few times. The gene calls are TRBV29-1 and TRBJ1-6; 8 bases are a match to TRBD1. V shed 7 bases and J 8 bases; nucleotides not matched to a gene: 16. Germline CDR1 SQVTM, CDR2 ANQGSEA. This CDR3 contains 16 residues. Written as DNA, the CDR3 is TGCAGCGCAACGGTCGGGGCAGGGGGCAACCATTCACCCCTCCACTTT. Its translation is CSATVGAGGNHSPLHF.

The chain couples TRBV11-2 to TRBJ2-1; no definite D call. V dropped 1 base and J dropped 7 bases, with 8 bases sitting between them. Looked up from germline, CDR1 is SGHAT and CDR2 is FQNNGV. The CDR3 runs to 13 residues. CDR3 coding DNA: TGTGCCAGCAGCTTAGGGCAGTTAAATGAGCAGTTCTTC. As protein: CASSLGQLNEQFF.

This sequence joins TRBV7-3 and TRBJ2-7, with a weak D call TRBD1 (5 bases). The germline V gene has CDR1 SGHTA and CDR2 FQGTGA. V was pared by 0 bases and J by 5 bases, with 14 bases between. The CDR3 extends over 15 amino acids. The CDR3 reads CASSLTGQGTDEQYF. DNA for the CDR3: TGTGCCAGCAGCTTAACGGGTCAGGGTACGGACGAGCAGTACTTC.

This clone was seen more than once but under ten times. The J gene is TRBJ2-7, the V gene TRBV5-1; D is perhaps TRBD2 (6 bases). Germline loops: CDR1 SGHRS, CDR2 YFSETQ. The CDR3 consists of 14 residues. Trimming cost V 3 bases and J 4 bases, with 14 bases left between them. In nucleotides, the CDR3 is TGCGCCAGCAGCTGGGACGCGGGGCTGTACGAGCAGTACTTC. Translated, it gives CASSWDAGLYEQYF.

The chain joins TRBV20-1 to TRBJ2-1; tentatively, D is TRBD2 (5 bases). The CDR3 spans 10 residues. Trimming left V 4 bases short and J 7 bases short, with 5 bases between. From germline, CDR1 is DFQATT and CDR2 SNEGSKA (reference sequence). The CDR3 sequence is CSATGNEQFF. The CDR3 bases are TGCAGTGCTACGGGGAATGAGCAGTTCTTC.

The chain carries TRBV10-3 and TRBJ1-4, with TRBD1 identical over 9 bases. Germline V gene lookup returns CDR1 ENHRY and CDR2 SYGVKD. V lost 10 bases, J lost 2 bases, and 8 bases stayed unmatched. The CDR3 is made up of 15 amino acids. The CDR3: CATGQGVFTNEKLFF. CDR3 in DNA: TGTGCCACGGGACAGGGAGTTTTCACTAATGAAAAACTGTTTTTT.

The gene calls are TRBV6-5 and TRBJ1-4, with 8 bases lining up with TRBD1. Germline V lookup: CDR1 MNHEY, CDR2 SVGAGI. This CDR3 region has 14 residues. Trimming at V came to 6 bases and at J to 7 bases, leaving 7 bases not matched to a gene. The chain's CDR3 is CASRAGTGSEKLFF. Written as DNA, the CDR3 is TGTGCCAGCAGAGCCGGGACAGGCTCTGAAAAACTGTTTTTT.

As regards this clone: Other nucleotide sequences from this sample produce the same CDR3. The V gene is TRBV12-3 or TRBV12-4, the J gene TRBJ1-2; D is possibly TRBD1 (6 bases). The CDR3 is 13 residues long. Trimming stripped 6 bases from V and 2 bases from J, with 10 bases between. CDR3: CASSRQGNYGYTF. The CDR3 region has the DNA TGTGCCAGCAGCCGTCAGGGGAACTATGGCTACACCTTC.

J is TRBJ2-2 and V is TRBV5-4; TRBD1 agrees at 10 bases. CDR3 length: 15 amino acids. Looked up from germline, CDR1 is SGHNT and CDR2 is YYREEE (reference sequence). V gave up 5 bases and J gave up 4 bases; unmatched junction bases: 5. The CDR3 here is CASRRDRGVTGELFF. The CDR3, as DNA: TGTGCCAGCAGACGGGACAGGGGCGTCACCGGGGAGCTGTTTTTT.

The V call is TRBV5-1, the J call TRBJ2-7; TRBD1 aligns across 8 bases. CDR1 SGHRS and CDR2 YFSETQ come from the germline V gene. V was clipped by 2 bases and J by 7 bases; unmatched bases: 5. The CDR3 runs 13 residues. CDR3 sequence reads: CASSFDRGGEQYF. In nucleotides, the CDR3 is TGCGCCAGCAGCTTCGACAGGGGCGGGGAGCAGTACTTC.

V gene TRBV18 combines with J gene TRBJ2-2; the D is unclear. The germline V and J ends were trimmed by 3 bases and 0 bases, with 5 bases remaining between them. Germline CDR1 reads KGHSH; CDR2 reads LQKENI. The CDR3 length is 14 residues. CDR3 residues: CASSPAANTGELFF. CDR3 nucleotides: TGTGCCAGCTCACCGGCAGCGAACACCGGGGAGCTGTTTTTT.